This T cell receptor beta chain was recovered during a study of blood T cells in healthy people across ages. Comment on this clonotype: Antigen: not known.

The second PCR ran about 6 to 11 cycles with a sample-barcoded 5' primer and J-beta primers. TCRdb re-analysed the 5' RACE reads in MiXCR, keeping a single row per CDR3 protein. The sample gives about 580,000 distinct CDR3 sequences, around 50% of which show up once; 20% to 25% is in the top ten. Extracted total RNA amounted to at least 6 micrograms for each sample. Study outcomes and limitations: Total diversity from one million sequenced T cells was likely underestimated. Unsorted PBMC material precluded a definitive naive versus antigen-experienced comparison. Long-lived donors carried more naive CD4+ cells and greater diversity than aged donors.

The CDR3 runs 14 residues. Per germline, CDR1 MNHNS and CDR2 SASEGT. V lost 6 bases to trimming and J lost 4 bases, with 15 bases between them. The specimen was blood. V usage is TRBV6-1 and J usage is TRBJ1-2; no firm D call. The source is a man at least 80 years old in good health. DNA for the CDR3: TGTGCCAGCAGGGAGACTCTGGGAACCTATGGCTACACCTTC. This translates into CASRETLGTYGYTF.